Listed below are T cell receptor beta chains from one sample, sequenced in a study of identical twins. TCRdb ran MiXCR on the 5' RACE reads and lists one entry per CDR3 protein. The table records 310,000 or so distinct CDR3 sequences, around 8.8% of them present only once. The sample was also linked to a second study, of yellow fever vaccine responses in identical twins.

Sequencing was performed on memory (CD45RO+) T cells sorted from blood. The receptors originated from a woman between 18 and 29 years old in good health. Both conserved end residues are part of each CDR3. Clone size is shown for a subset of rows, as once, few, many or a class of expanded clone.

clone_size: -
v_call: TRBV25-1
j_call: TRBJ2-5
cdr3_aa: CASSAPRDRETQYF

clone_size: -
v_call: TRBV10-3
j_call: TRBJ2-2
cdr3_aa: CAIRGLAGGTNTGELFF

clone_size: -
v_call: TRBV29-1
j_call: TRBJ2-2
cdr3_aa: CSVEVGTTNTGELFF

clone_size: -
v_call: TRBV27
j_call: TRBJ2-1
cdr3_aa: CASRPPAGVEQFF

clone_size: many
v_call: TRBV27
j_call: TRBJ2-5
cdr3_aa: CASSFSAEETQYF

clone_size: many
v_call: TRBV6-6
j_call: TRBJ1-1
cdr3_aa: CASRQGRVTEAFF

clone_size: -
v_call: TRBV27
j_call: TRBJ1-1
cdr3_aa: CASSLWDSRNTEAFF

clone_size: few
v_call: TRBV4-1
j_call: TRBJ2-6
cdr3_aa: CASSLATGAGANVLTF

clone_size: -
v_call: TRBV28
j_call: TRBJ2-7
cdr3_aa: CASSFSGPYEQYF

clone_size: few
v_call: TRBV18
j_call: TRBJ2-5
cdr3_aa: CASSPAQETQYF

clone_size: -
v_call: TRBV6-5
j_call: TRBJ1-4
cdr3_aa: CASSYFEGREKLFF

clone_size: -
v_call: TRBV6-5
j_call: TRBJ2-1
cdr3_aa: CASSYSRPGTSGRKHEQFF

clone_size: few
v_call: TRBV13
j_call: TRBJ2-1
cdr3_aa: CASSPTEGGSTYNEQFF

clone_size: few
v_call: TRBV6-1
j_call: TRBJ2-7
cdr3_aa: CASSDTLGQYF

clone_size: few
v_call: TRBV11-2
j_call: TRBJ1-2
cdr3_aa: CASSLDTGGVYGYTF

clone_size: many
v_call: TRBV12-3/TRBV12-4
j_call: TRBJ1-1
cdr3_aa: CASSPRTGTTEAFF

clone_size: -
v_call: TRBV4-2
j_call: TRBJ2-1
cdr3_aa: CASSQGGLAGDLGFF

clone_size: -
v_call: TRBV7-6
j_call: TRBJ2-1
cdr3_aa: CASSFGGAGPEQFF

clone_size: many
v_call: TRBV13
j_call: TRBJ2-7
cdr3_aa: CASSPGTGAYEQYF

clone_size: many
v_call: TRBV6-2/TRBV6-3
j_call: TRBJ2-2
cdr3_aa: CASTRDSSTGELFF

clone_size: many
v_call: TRBV28
j_call: TRBJ2-7
cdr3_aa: CASADLVDLKEQYF

clone_size: many
v_call: TRBV11-2
j_call: TRBJ1-2
cdr3_aa: CASSLGGTGGAYGYTF

clone_size: few
v_call: TRBV5-1
j_call: TRBJ1-3
cdr3_aa: CASSLGMTDGNTIYF

clone_size: few
v_call: TRBV18
j_call: TRBJ2-1
cdr3_aa: CASSPGQDSYNEQFF

clone_size: -
v_call: TRBV9
j_call: TRBJ2-1
cdr3_aa: CASSVGSRERGNEQFF

clone_size: -
v_call: TRBV2
j_call: TRBJ1-4
cdr3_aa: CASSRDTKLFF

clone_size: -
v_call: TRBV9
j_call: TRBJ2-6
cdr3_aa: CASSPLWGTSGANVLTF

clone_size: -
v_call: TRBV6-5
j_call: TRBJ1-1
cdr3_aa: CASSFSTGRMNTEAFF

clone_size: few
v_call: TRBV12-5
j_call: TRBJ2-2
cdr3_aa: CASGPTGMGELFF

clone_size: -
v_call: TRBV20-1
j_call: TRBJ1-4
cdr3_aa: CSAGTETEKLFF

clone_size: many
v_call: TRBV5-1
j_call: TRBJ2-2
cdr3_aa: CASGLAGSSNTGELFF

clone_size: many
v_call: TRBV11-2
j_call: TRBJ2-3
cdr3_aa: CASSFGGSTDTQYF

clone_size: many
v_call: TRBV5-1
j_call: TRBJ2-5
cdr3_aa: CASSQRRDRGSRETQYF

clone_size: many
v_call: TRBV12-3/TRBV12-4
j_call: TRBJ1-1
cdr3_aa: CASSIMNTEAFF

clone_size: few
v_call: TRBV3-1
j_call: TRBJ1-1
cdr3_aa: CASSQGWEAFF

clone_size: -
v_call: TRBV7-6
j_call: TRBJ1-2
cdr3_aa: CASSSRTGGINYGYTF

clone_size: many
v_call: TRBV7-2
j_call: TRBJ2-3
cdr3_aa: CASSLGLGRTGGLNTQYF

clone_size: many
v_call: TRBV15
j_call: TRBJ2-7
cdr3_aa: CATSRDTSGSYEQYF

clone_size: few
v_call: TRBV12-3/TRBV12-4
j_call: TRBJ2-2
cdr3_aa: CASSPRTGALTGELFF

clone_size: many
v_call: TRBV2
j_call: TRBJ1-1
cdr3_aa: CASSGHGAAEAFF

clone_size: many
v_call: TRBV11-2
j_call: TRBJ2-5
cdr3_aa: CASSLGGTSSPRETQYF

clone_size: many
v_call: TRBV10-3
j_call: TRBJ1-4
cdr3_aa: CAISGDYQGQREKLFF

clone_size: -
v_call: TRBV27
j_call: TRBJ2-7
cdr3_aa: CASSSGLAGSYEQYF

clone_size: few
v_call: TRBV10-3
j_call: TRBJ2-2
cdr3_aa: CAIRQATGELFF

clone_size: -
v_call: TRBV7-3
j_call: TRBJ2-3
cdr3_aa: CASSSQGLTDTQYF

clone_size: many
v_call: TRBV20-1
j_call: TRBJ2-2
cdr3_aa: CSARASGTDTGELFF

clone_size: -
v_call: TRBV7-6
j_call: TRBJ1-4
cdr3_aa: CASSRRVATNEKLFF

clone_size: many
v_call: TRBV4-1
j_call: TRBJ2-3
cdr3_aa: CASSQEPGVTDTQYF

clone_size: many
v_call: TRBV5-5
j_call: TRBJ1-6
cdr3_aa: CASSFRTRDRGDSPLHF

clone_size: -
v_call: TRBV11-3
j_call: TRBJ1-2
cdr3_aa: CASSRLGTDTYGYTF

clone_size: few
v_call: TRBV18
j_call: TRBJ2-7
cdr3_aa: CASSSEQGAAREQYF

clone_size: -
v_call: TRBV5-1
j_call: TRBJ2-3
cdr3_aa: CASSLTIAAISTDTQYF

clone_size: -
v_call: TRBV13
j_call: TRBJ1-1
cdr3_aa: CASSSTGGSSQGAFF

clone_size: few
v_call: TRBV6-1
j_call: TRBJ2-1
cdr3_aa: CASSERGQGFYNEQFF

clone_size: few
v_call: TRBV7-8
j_call: TRBJ2-1
cdr3_aa: CASSSGTSGSSRKFF

clone_size: -
v_call: TRBV24-1
j_call: TRBJ2-1
cdr3_aa: CATSDYTSGRSGEQFF